This entry is about one TCR beta chain. V was trimmed by 2 bases and J by 9 bases, leaving 11 bases between them. The CDR3 has 12 residues. This entry is derived from a study of T cells in Graves' hyperthyroidism and ophthalmopathy. The investigators amplified TCR beta CDR3 regions from RNA transcripts. HTBI primers drove first-round RT-PCR of the TCR CDR3. From the multiplex PCR reads, TCRdb called clonotypes with MiXCR, one entry per CDR3 protein. Among about 340,000 distinct CDR3 sequences listed, roughly a fifth were seen once. Graves' hyperthyroidism without ophthalmopathy progression within 18 months was termed stable. PBMCs were derived from about 9.1 ml fresh peripheral blood.

The TCR comes from a woman in her forties or fifties with Graves' hyperthyroidism. V and J are TRBV12-3 or TRBV12-4 and TRBJ2-7, with TRBD2 as a possible D gene (5 bases). Sequenced: blood. CDR3 amino acids: CASSLSGFAQYF. The CDR3, as DNA: TGTGCCAGCAGTTTATCGGGGTTCGCGCAGTACTTC.